Below, 9 T cell receptor beta chains from the same sample are listed, as sequenced in a study of blood T cells in healthy people across ages. The second PCR ran roughly 6 to 12 cycles with a sample-barcoded 5' primer and J-beta primers. Via MiXCR, TCRdb re-called the 5' RACE reads, giving one row per CDR3 protein. The sample yields 1.5 million to 1.8 million distinct CDR3 sequences, approximately 43% seen once. Sample: blood. The receptor set was obtained from a woman aged 18-30 years in good health.

The sample holds many counts of this clonotype. The chain joins TRBV12-3 or TRBV12-4 to TRBJ1-2, with D hard to call. Deletions cut 10 bases from V and 7 bases from J, with 13 bases between. This CDR3 spans 11 amino acids. CDR3 region: CATGRSSGYTF. The CDR3 coding sequence is TGTGCCACCGGAAGGTCCAGTGGCTACACCTTC.

The chain joins TRBV2 to TRBJ1-1; D uncertain. Germline V lookup: CDR1 SNHLY, CDR2 FYNNEI. Trimming removed 1 base at V and 7 bases at J, with 7 bases between. The CDR3 has 12 residues. The CDR3 DNA reads as TGTGCCAGCAGTGAAGGGGCCAGTGAAGCTTTCTTT. Translation: CASSEGASEAFF.

The chain carries TRBV2 and TRBJ1-2; D uncertain. The germline gives CDR1 SNHLY, CDR2 FYNNEI. The CDR3 covers 14 residues. With 2 bases removed from V and 4 bases from J, the gap between germline ends came to 11 bases. The CDR3 DNA is TGTGCCAGCAGTGAACCGATCCACTCCTATGGCTACACCTTC. It is translated as CASSEPIHSYGYTF.

This clonotype was picked up a small number of times. The gene calls are TRBV2 and TRBJ2-3; tentatively, D is TRBD1 (5 bases). The germline CDR1 and CDR2 sequences are SNHLY and FYNNEI. CDR3 length equals 16 residues. The V and J ends lost 3 bases and 6 bases respectively, with 19 bases between them. This CDR3 reads CASSDMTALFTDTQYF. CDR3 DNA: TGTGCCAGCAGTGACATGACAGCCCTATTCACGGATACGCAGTATTTT.

This clonotype was picked up one time. The chain employs TRBV27 and TRBJ1-1; TRBD1 aligns across 10 bases. Germline CDR1 MNHEY, CDR2 SMNVEV (reference sequence). The CDR3 sequence is 15 residues long. The V and J ends lost 6 bases and 3 bases, in that order; junction bases with no gene match: 7. This CDR3 reads CASSVSGTGDTEAFF. In DNA form, the CDR3 reads TGTGCCAGCAGCGTTTCAGGGACAGGGGACACTGAAGCTTTCTTT.

This clonotype was found a few times. This chain uses TRBV10-3 with TRBJ1-2; D is uncertain. V lost 2 bases and J 8 bases, leaving 15 bases between the germline ends. Germline CDR1 and CDR2: ENHRY and SYGVKD. The CDR3 extends over 14 amino acids. The DNA for the CDR3 is TGTGCCATCAGTGAGCCCCCAGGTGGAGGCGGCTACACCTTC. Translation gives CAISEPPGGGGYTF.

This clonotype was seen repeatedly, ten times or more. The chain combines TRBV6-2 or TRBV6-3 with TRBJ1-1; D is unclear. This CDR3 is built from 12 residues. The V end lost 5 bases, the J end lost 2 bases, and 6 bases lay between the germline ends. Germline CDR1 and CDR2: MNHEY and SVGEGT. In DNA, the CDR3 is TGTGCCAGCAGTCGCCTAAACACTGAAGCTTTCTTT. Its translation is CASSRLNTEAFF.

The chain recombines TRBV20-1 with TRBJ2-3; 9 bases are shared with TRBD2. The junction had 4 bases not matched to a gene; V was cut back by 4 bases and J by 2 bases. The CDR3 has 14 amino acids. Germline V gives CDR1 DFQATT, CDR2 SNEGSKA (reference sequence). Here the CDR3 reads CSATIAGDTDTQYF. The CDR3 DNA follows: TGCAGTGCTACCATAGCGGGGGACACAGATACGCAGTATTTT.

This clonotype was detected once. CDR3: CATSAPFTYEQYF. CDR3 coding DNA: TGTGCCACCAGCGCCCCATTCACCTACGAGCAGTACTTC. J is TRBJ2-7 and V is TRBV24-1; D ambiguous. The CDR3 contains 13 residues. Trimming cost V 7 bases and J 2 bases, with 11 bases left between them. Germline loops: CDR1 KGHDR, CDR2 SFDVKD.